These 13 T cell receptor beta chains originate from one sample sequenced in a study of control samples from healthy donors and cancer patients. Clones were sequenced by immunoSEQ multiplex PCR, and TCRdb holds only the in-frame ones, with some missing. The sample has 150,000 to 200,000 clones; more than 90% are singletons. Sequencing was performed on blood. These receptors all stem from a man aged 25 to 45 in good health.

The gene calls are TRBV5-1 and TRBJ2-7; the match to TRBD2 covers 11 bases. The length of the CDR3 is 16 residues. CDR1 SGHRS and CDR2 YFSETQ come from the germline V gene. V lost 4 bases and J lost 3; bases outside the gene matches: 9. The CDR3 region is CASSPRLAGGRYEQYF. DNA of the CDR3: TGCGCCAGCAGCCCGAGGCTAGCGGGGGGCCGCTACGAGCAGTACTTC.

The count of this clone is one. V usage is TRBV19 and J usage is TRBJ1-5; TRBD1 might be the D (6 bases). The CDR3 length is 16 residues. Germline V CDR1 and CDR2: LNHDA, SQIVND (reference sequence). Deletions cut 3 bases from V and 0 bases from J, with 12 bases between. The CDR3 DNA sequence: TGTGCCAGTAGTATTTCCGGGACACTTAGCAATCAGCCCCAGCATTTT. Protein product: CASSISGTLSNQPQHF.

The chain is built from TRBV6-1 and TRBJ2-1; TRBD1 or TRBD2 may be the D gene (5 bases each). Germline V gene data show CDR1 as MNHNS and CDR2 as SASEGT. The CDR3 extends over 15 amino acids. The ends were cut back, 3 bases at V and 3 bases at J, with 12 bases in the middle. Written as DNA, the CDR3 is TGTGCCAGCAGTGAGGACCGGGACGGCTACAATGAGCAGTTCTTC. It is translated as CASSEDRDGYNEQFF.

This chain connects TRBV19 to TRBJ2-3; tentative D call: TRBD2 (6 bases). V lost 4 bases and J lost 7, with 21 bases in between. Per the germline V gene, CDR1 is LNHDA and CDR2 is SQIVND (reference sequence). The CDR3 runs 16 residues. For the CDR3, the DNA is TGTGCCAGTAGTAATGGAGAGGACACCGGGAGCTATACGCAGTATTTT. Its protein product is CASSNGEDTGSYTQYF.

The chain employs TRBV27 and TRBJ2-2; the match to TRBD2 covers 13 bases. The V gene end was trimmed by 3 bases and the J gene end by 6 bases; junction bases not matched to a gene: 10. The CDR3 contains 18 residues. CDR1 is MNHEY and CDR2 is SMNVEV in the germline V gene (reference sequence). CDR3 nucleotide sequence: TGTGCCAGCAGTTTCGTACTAGCGGGAGGGCCGTTTGCCGGGGAGCTGTTTTTT. As protein: CASSFVLAGGPFAGELFF.

This clone showed up just a few times. The chain links TRBV5-1 to TRBJ2-7; D remains ambiguous. Germline V lookup: CDR1 SGHRS, CDR2 YFSETQ. Trimming took off 4 bases at V and 5 bases at J, with 7 bases between the two ends. The CDR3 length is 11 residues. This CDR3 reads CASSEHDEQYF. The CDR3 DNA follows: TGCGCCAGCAGCGAGCATGACGAGCAGTACTTC. The full variable domain, with the rest looked up from reference TRBV5-1 and TRBJ2-7, is KAGVTQTPRYLIKTRGQQVTLSCSPISGHRSVSWYQQTPGQGLQFLFEYFSETQRNKGNFPGRFSGRQFSNSRSEMNVSTLELGDSALYLCASSEHDEQYFGPGTRLTVT.

The chain joins TRBV6-2 or TRBV6-3 to TRBJ1-5; possibly TRBD1 for D (6 bases). The CDR3 length is 15 residues. The ends were cut back, 5 bases at V and 2 bases at J, with 13 bases in the middle. Germline V gene data show CDR1 as MNHEY and CDR2 as SVGEGT. The DNA of the CDR3 is TGTGCCAGCAGTAACAGGGTGATGGGCAATCAGCCCCAGCATTTT. Translated: CASSNRVMGNQPQHF.

Only a few counts were recorded for this clone. V is TRBV19 and J is TRBJ1-2; D gene uncertain. The V end lost 3 bases, the J end lost 1 base, and 9 bases lay between the germline ends. The CDR3 loop spans 14 amino acids. Germline V gene data show CDR1 as LNHDA and CDR2 as SQIVND (reference sequence). CDR3 coding DNA: TGTGCCAGTAGTATTGGGCAGAATAACTATGGCTACACCTTC. Translated, it gives CASSIGQNNYGYTF.

This chain connects TRBV5-4 to TRBJ2-3; the match to TRBD2 covers 11 bases. The length of the CDR3 is 15 residues. V dropped 4 bases and J dropped 4; count of bases not matched to a gene: 5. In germline, CDR1 is SGHNT, CDR2 YYREEE (reference sequence). The CDR3 reads CASSELAGGADTQYF. The CDR3 DNA sequence: TGTGCCAGCAGCGAGTTAGCGGGAGGGGCAGATACGCAGTATTTT.

This sequence joins TRBV11-2 and TRBJ2-5, with D possibly called TRBD1 or TRBD2 (5 bases each). This CDR3 region has 16 residues. The ends were cut back, 0 bases at V and 5 bases at J, with 16 bases in the middle. The V gene's germline CDR1 is SGHAT and CDR2 FQNNGV. CDR3 region: CASSLDRGASGETQYF. CDR3 sequence (DNA): TGTGCCAGCAGCTTAGATCGGGGCGCCTCGGGGGAGACCCAGTACTTC.

The J gene is TRBJ2-4, the V gene TRBV13; no clear D gene. CDR3 length: 15 residues. Per the germline V gene, CDR1 is PRHDT and CDR2 is FYEKMQ (reference sequence). The V end was cut by 2 bases, the J end by 0 bases, with 8 bases between. This CDR3 reads CASSLRVVAKNIQYF. In DNA, the CDR3 is TGTGCCAGCAGCTTAAGAGTTGTAGCCAAAAACATTCAGTACTTC.

The chain employs TRBV2 and TRBJ2-1; TRBD2 aligns across 7 bases. Germline-derived CDR1 and CDR2 are SNHLY and FYNNEI. J was trimmed by 1 base and V by 8 bases; bases with no gene match: 5. The CDR3 runs 14 residues. CDR3 protein: CASGLAVSYNEQFF. The DNA for the CDR3 is TGTGCCAGCGGTCTAGCGGTATCCTACAATGAGCAGTTCTTC.

The rearrangement links TRBV19 to TRBJ1-1, with D possibly matching TRBD1 (5 bases). Germline V gives CDR1 LNHDA, CDR2 SQIVND (reference sequence). Trimming pared 1 base from V and 1 base from J, leaving 10 bases between. This CDR3 comprises 15 residues. The CDR3 region is CASSIGPGQNTEAFF. The CDR3 nucleotides read TGTGCCAGTAGTATAGGCCCTGGACAGAACACTGAAGCTTTCTTT.